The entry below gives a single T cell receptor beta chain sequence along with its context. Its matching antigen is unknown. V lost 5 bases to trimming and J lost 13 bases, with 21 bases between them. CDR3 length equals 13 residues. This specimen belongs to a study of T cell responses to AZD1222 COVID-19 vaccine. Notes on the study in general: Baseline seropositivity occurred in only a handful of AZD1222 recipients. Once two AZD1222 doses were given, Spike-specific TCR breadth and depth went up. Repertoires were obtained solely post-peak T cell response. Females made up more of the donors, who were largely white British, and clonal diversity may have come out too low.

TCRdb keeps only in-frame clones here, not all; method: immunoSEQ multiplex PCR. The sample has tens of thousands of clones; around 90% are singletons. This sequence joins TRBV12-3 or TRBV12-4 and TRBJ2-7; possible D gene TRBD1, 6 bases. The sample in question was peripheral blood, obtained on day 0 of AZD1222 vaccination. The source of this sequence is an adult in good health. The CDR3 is CASSLNTGTTVYF. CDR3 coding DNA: TGTGCCAGCAGTCTAAATACCGGGACAACGGTTTACTTC.